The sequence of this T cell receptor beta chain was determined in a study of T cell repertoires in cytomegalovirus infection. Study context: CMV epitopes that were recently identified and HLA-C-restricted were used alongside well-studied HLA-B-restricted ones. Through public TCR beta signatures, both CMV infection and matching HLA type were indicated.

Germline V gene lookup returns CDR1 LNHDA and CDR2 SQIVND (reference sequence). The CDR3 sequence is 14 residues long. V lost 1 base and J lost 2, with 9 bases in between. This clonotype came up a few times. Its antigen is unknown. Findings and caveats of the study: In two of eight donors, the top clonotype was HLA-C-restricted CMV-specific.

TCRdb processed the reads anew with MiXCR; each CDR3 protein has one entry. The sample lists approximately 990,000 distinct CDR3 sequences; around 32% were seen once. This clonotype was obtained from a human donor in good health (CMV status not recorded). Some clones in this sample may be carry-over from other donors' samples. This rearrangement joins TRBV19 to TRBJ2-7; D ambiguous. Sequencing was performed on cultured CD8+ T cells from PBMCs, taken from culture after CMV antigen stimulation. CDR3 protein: CASSIGRNAYEQYF. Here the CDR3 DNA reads TGTGCCAGTAGTATAGGCAGGAATGCCTACGAGCAGTACTTC.